This TCR beta chain stems from a study of blood T cell repertoires in COVID-19. Turning to the study itself: Sample material is recorded as cDNA or gDNA derived from T cells, B-cell-depleted T cells, or PBMCs.

Using immunoSEQ multiplex PCR, the repertoire was profiled, and TCRdb retains in-frame clones only, with some absent. The table records about 40,000 clones, 70% to 90% of them present only once. This CDR3 has 13 amino acids. CDR1 and CDR2 (germline): SSHAT, FNYEAQ (reference sequence). The material sequenced was peripheral blood. The chain has TRBV7-7 and TRBJ1-1; D might be TRBD1 (5 bases). This TCR was sampled from a man aged 45-65 years in a cohort sampled during active COVID-19. Written as DNA, the CDR3 is TGTGCTAGCTCACAATCGGGGGGATCTGAAGCTTTCTTT. The encoded protein is CASSQSGGSEAFF.